The rows below give T cell receptor beta chains drawn from one sample of a study of spatial heterogeneity in lung cancer. TCRdb analysed the 5' RACE reads with MiXCR anew, one entry per CDR3 protein. This table holds 18,000 or so distinct CDR3 sequences, around 6% found once. This sample comprised lung tumor tissue, obtained at surgery. The source of these receptors is a female donor with early-stage non-small cell lung cancer. The CDR3 runs from the conserved cysteine through the conserved F or W.

V gene: TRBV12-3/TRBV12-4
J gene: TRBJ1-2
CDR3 protein: CASSSGLYGYTF

V gene: TRBV20-1
J gene: TRBJ1-1
CDR3 protein: CSARDGTPNTEAFF

V gene: TRBV6-5
J gene: TRBJ2-1
CDR3 protein: CASSRQSYNEQFF

V gene: TRBV15
J gene: TRBJ1-5
CDR3 protein: CATSRYFGPNTPGNQPQHF

V gene: TRBV18
J gene: TRBJ1-5
CDR3 protein: CASSPSGYSNQPQHF

V gene: TRBV6-5
J gene: TRBJ1-5
CDR3 protein: CASSYSPAFSNQPQHF

V gene: TRBV7-2
J gene: TRBJ1-1
CDR3 protein: CASSPEGTEAFF

V gene: TRBV5-1
J gene: TRBJ2-7
CDR3 protein: CASSTGGLADSYEQYF

V gene: TRBV20-1
J gene: TRBJ1-5
CDR3 protein: CSAFSTRGQEPQHF

V gene: TRBV30
J gene: TRBJ2-3
CDR3 protein: CAWSVGLAGPLLSTDTQYF

V gene: TRBV12-3/TRBV12-4
J gene: TRBJ2-1
CDR3 protein: CASSPLGDGPRSYNEQFF

V gene: TRBV13
J gene: TRBJ1-1
CDR3 protein: CASSLEGGVDSEAFF

V gene: TRBV28
J gene: TRBJ2-3
CDR3 protein: CASSLLDRVPDF

V gene: TRBV20-1
J gene: TRBJ2-7
CDR3 protein: CSAGGAGETTYEQYF

V gene: TRBV5-1
J gene: TRBJ2-2
CDR3 protein: CASGGADTGELFF

V gene: TRBV12-3/TRBV12-4
J gene: TRBJ1-4
CDR3 protein: CASSPLGYGEKLFF

V gene: TRBV12-5
J gene: TRBJ2-1
CDR3 protein: CASAADSYEQFF

V gene: TRBV6-2/TRBV6-3
J gene: TRBJ1-5
CDR3 protein: CASRAVLGNQPQHF

V gene: TRBV20-1
J gene: TRBJ2-3
CDR3 protein: CSANPVAAPTDTQYF

V gene: TRBV7-2
J gene: TRBJ2-1
CDR3 protein: CASSVTGTGNLKVF

V gene: TRBV7-2
J gene: TRBJ2-7
CDR3 protein: CASSSGTGVSYEQYF

V gene: TRBV5-5
J gene: TRBJ2-2
CDR3 protein: CASSLGPGGELFF

V gene: TRBV12-3/TRBV12-4
J gene: TRBJ2-5
CDR3 protein: CASSFYGKHDSETQYF

V gene: TRBV23-1
J gene: TRBJ1-1
CDR3 protein: CASSQLQLGEAFF

V gene: TRBV20-1
J gene: TRBJ2-6
CDR3 protein: CSAPPRANVLTF

V gene: TRBV6-6
J gene: TRBJ2-7
CDR3 protein: CASIFQPSYEQYF

V gene: TRBV19
J gene: TRBJ2-3
CDR3 protein: CASSDTPRDFSTQYF

V gene: TRBV4-3
J gene: TRBJ1-2
CDR3 protein: CASSQQTNYGYTF

V gene: TRBV20-1
J gene: TRBJ1-5
CDR3 protein: CSAREGQPQHF

V gene: TRBV29-1
J gene: TRBJ1-1
CDR3 protein: CSSRSGVQAFF

V gene: TRBV20-1
J gene: TRBJ2-7
CDR3 protein: CSAADSYEQYF

V gene: TRBV20-1
J gene: TRBJ2-1
CDR3 protein: CSARADRLADTSNRDNEQFF

V gene: TRBV18
J gene: TRBJ2-1
CDR3 protein: CASSANLGEYNEQFF

V gene: TRBV7-2
J gene: TRBJ1-1
CDR3 protein: CASSSSRQGLNTEAFF

V gene: TRBV29-1
J gene: TRBJ1-1
CDR3 protein: CSVEGTANTEAFF